The rows below give T cell receptor beta chains drawn from one sample of a study of CD8 T cells in ankylosing spondylitis. TCRdb re-called the 5' RACE reads with MiXCR, one entry per CDR3 protein. The data contain fewer than 200,000 distinct CDR3 sequences, about 20% of them singletons. What was sequenced was blood, either unsorted or a sorted T cell fraction (not recorded which). All receptors come from a male donor under 30 with ankylosing spondylitis or in good health (not recorded which). CDR3s include the opening cysteine and the closing phenylalanine or tryptophan. A D gene is named only where the DNA matches it firmly. Clone size is stated in some rows and not others, as once, few, many or a class when expanded.

>TRBJ2-1|TRBV7-9|TRBD2|NA
CASRGTSGIDEQFF
TGTGCCAGCCGGGGGACTAGCGGGATAGATGAGCAGTTCTTC
>TRBJ2-1|TRBV6-2/TRBV6-3|TRBD2|NA
CASSRTSGRDEQFF
TGTGCCAGCAGCCGGACTAGCGGGAGAGATGAGCAGTTCTTC
>TRBJ1-5|TRBV30|NA|NA
CAWRGSWNQPQHF
TGTGCCTGGAGAGGTTCTTGGAATCAGCCCCAGCATTTT
>TRBJ2-1|TRBV28|NA|NA
CASSPHLREQFF
TGTGCCAGCAGTCCCCATCTTAGGGAGCAGTTCTTC
>TRBJ2-7|TRBV10-3|NA|many
CAISESETYPYEQYF
TGTGCCATCAGTGAGTCCGAGACTTACCCCTACGAGCAGTACTTC
>TRBJ2-1|TRBV11-3|TRBD2|many
CASSITSGSREQFF
TGTGCCAGCAGCATTACTAGCGGGAGTAGGGAGCAGTTCTTC
>TRBJ1-2|TRBV29-1|NA|many
CSVEKGNYGYTF
TGCAGCGTTGAGAAGGGGAACTATGGCTACACCTTC
>TRBJ1-4|TRBV4-1|NA|many
CASSQPEGINEKLFF
TGCGCCAGCAGCCAACCGGAGGGGATTAATGAAAAACTGTTTTTT
>TRBJ2-1|TRBV7-9|TRBD2|many
CAGNAGGPSEQFF
TGTGCCGGCAACGCGGGAGGGCCTAGTGAGCAGTTCTTC
>TRBJ2-5|TRBV29-1|TRBD1|many
CSVVRGRAETQYF
TGCAGCGTGGTCAGGGGGCGCGCGGAGACCCAGTACTTC
>TRBJ1-1|TRBV29-1|NA|NA
CSITGPEAFF
TGCAGCATAACGGGCCCTGAAGCTTTCTTT
>TRBJ2-1|TRBV7-9|TRBD2|NA
CASSSPTSGNPNEQFF
TGTGCCAGCAGCTCCCCTACTAGCGGGAATCCGAATGAGCAGTTCTTC
>TRBJ2-1|TRBV7-9|TRBD1|NA
CASSFGQGVRDEQFF
TGTGCCAGCAGCTTCGGACAGGGCGTTAGAGATGAGCAGTTCTTC
>TRBJ1-1|TRBV7-9|TRBD1|many
CASKIRDSLNTEAFF
TGTGCCAGCAAGATAAGGGACAGCTTGAACACTGAAGCTTTCTTT
>TRBJ2-5|TRBV4-1|NA|NA
CASSQDRASQETQYF
TGCGCCAGCAGCCAAGATCGAGCTAGCCAAGAGACCCAGTACTTC
>TRBJ2-3|TRBV11-2|NA|many
CASSWNTDTQYF
TGTGCCAGCAGCTGGAACACAGATACGCAGTATTTT
>TRBJ2-1|TRBV2|NA|many
CATNYPGLVEQFF
TGTGCCACCAATTACCCTGGTTTGGTGGAGCAGTTCTTC
>TRBJ2-1|TRBV20-1|TRBD1|NA
CSATTGGGGQFF
TGCAGTGCTACAACAGGGGGCGGTGGGCAGTTCTTC
>TRBJ1-1|TRBV27|TRBD1|NA
CASSRTGGNTEAFF
TGTGCCAGCAGTCGGACAGGGGGGAACACTGAAGCTTTCTTT
>TRBJ2-2|TRBV3-1|NA|NA
CASSSGTPNGAGELFF
TGTGCCAGCAGCTCCGGGACTCCCAATGGCGCCGGGGAGCTGTTTTTT
>TRBJ1-1|TRBV12-3/TRBV12-4|NA|NA
CASSVGLQTEAFF
TGTGCCAGCAGTGTGGGGCTTCAAACTGAAGCTTTCTTT
>TRBJ2-5|TRBV5-1|NA|many
CASSSLYQETQYF
TGCGCCAGCAGCTCCTTGTACCAAGAGACCCAGTACTTC
>TRBJ1-1|TRBV27|NA|NA
CASSPGTTNTEAFF
TGTGCCAGCAGTCCCGGGACAACGAACACTGAAGCTTTCTTT
>TRBJ2-1|TRBV28|TRBD1|many
CASSSPGQGGGEQFF
TGTGCCAGCAGTTCGCCGGGACAGGGGGGCGGTGAGCAGTTCTTC
>TRBJ2-1|TRBV13|NA|NA
CASSPTGPHNEQFF
TGTGCCAGCAGCCCAACCGGGCCCCACAATGAGCAGTTCTTC
>TRBJ2-2|TRBV20-1|NA|many
CSASPGNTGELFF
TGCAGTGCTAGTCCGGGTAACACCGGGGAGCTGTTTTTT
>TRBJ1-1|TRBV30|TRBD1|NA
CAWSVQGQTEAFF
TGTGCCTGGAGTGTACAGGGACAGACTGAAGCTTTCTTT
>TRBJ2-5|TRBV29-1|TRBD2|NA
CSVDIGRAETQYF
TGCAGCGTAGATATTGGGAGGGCAGAGACCCAGTACTTC
>TRBJ2-2|TRBV20-1|TRBD2|NA
CSANSRTSFYTGELFF
TGCAGTGCCAACAGTCGGACTAGTTTTTACACCGGGGAGCTGTTTTTT
>TRBJ2-2|TRBV11-2|TRBD1|many
CASSLSGTGRPGAGELFF
TGTGCCAGCAGCTTAAGCGGGACAGGGAGGCCGGGAGCCGGGGAGCTGTTTTTT
>TRBJ1-1|TRBV3-1|NA|many
CASSQGTEAFF
TGTGCCAGCAGCCAGGGCACTGAAGCTTTCTTT